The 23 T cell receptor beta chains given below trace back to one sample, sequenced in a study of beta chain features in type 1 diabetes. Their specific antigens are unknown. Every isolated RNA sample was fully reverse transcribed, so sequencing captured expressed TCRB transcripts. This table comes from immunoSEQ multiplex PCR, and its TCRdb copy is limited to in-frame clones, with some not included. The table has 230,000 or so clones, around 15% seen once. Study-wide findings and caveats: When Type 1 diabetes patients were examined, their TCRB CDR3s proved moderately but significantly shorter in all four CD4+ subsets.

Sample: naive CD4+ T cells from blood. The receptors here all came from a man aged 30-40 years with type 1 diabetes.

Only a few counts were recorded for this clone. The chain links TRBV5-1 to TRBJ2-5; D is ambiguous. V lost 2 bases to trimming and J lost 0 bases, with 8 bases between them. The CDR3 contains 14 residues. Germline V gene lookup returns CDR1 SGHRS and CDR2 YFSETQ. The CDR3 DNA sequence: TGCGCCAGCAGCTTATTAGCAGACCAAGAGACCCAGTACTTC. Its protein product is CASSLLADQETQYF.

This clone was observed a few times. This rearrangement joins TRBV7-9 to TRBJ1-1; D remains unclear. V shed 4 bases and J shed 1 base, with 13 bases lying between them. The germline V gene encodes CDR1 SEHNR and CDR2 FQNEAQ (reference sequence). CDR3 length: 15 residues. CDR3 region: CASSSPEGQNTEAFF. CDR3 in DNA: TGTGCCAGCAGCTCCCCGGAGGGTCAGAACACTGAAGCTTTCTTT. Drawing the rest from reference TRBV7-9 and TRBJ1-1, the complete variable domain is DTGVSQNPRHKITKRGQNVTFRCDPISEHNRLYWYRQTLGQGPEFLTYFQNEAQLEKSRLLSDRFSAERPKGSFSTLEIQRTEQGDSAMYLCASSSPEGQNTEAFFGQGTRLTVV.

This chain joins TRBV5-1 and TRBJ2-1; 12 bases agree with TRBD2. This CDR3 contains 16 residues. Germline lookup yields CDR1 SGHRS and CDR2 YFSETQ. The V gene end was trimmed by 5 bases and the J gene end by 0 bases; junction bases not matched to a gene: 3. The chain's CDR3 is CASRLAGGPSYNEQFF. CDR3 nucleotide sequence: TGCGCCAGCAGACTAGCGGGAGGCCCCTCCTACAATGAGCAGTTCTTC.

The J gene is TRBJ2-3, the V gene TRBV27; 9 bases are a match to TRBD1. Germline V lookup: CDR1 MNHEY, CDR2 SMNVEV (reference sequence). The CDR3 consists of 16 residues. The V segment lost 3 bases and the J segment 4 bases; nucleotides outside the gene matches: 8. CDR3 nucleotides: TGTGCCAGCAGTTTCGGACAGGGGTGGTGGGCAGATACGCAGTATTTT. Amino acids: CASSFGQGWWADTQYF.

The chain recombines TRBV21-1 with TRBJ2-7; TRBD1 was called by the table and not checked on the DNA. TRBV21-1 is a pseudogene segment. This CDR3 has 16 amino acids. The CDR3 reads CASSKATDRGHYEQYF. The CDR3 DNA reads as TGTGCCAGCAGCAAAGCGACGGACAGGGGACACTACGAGCAGTACTTC.

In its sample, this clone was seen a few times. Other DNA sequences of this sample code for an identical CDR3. The CDR3 protein is CAWSVAYGYTF. Written as DNA, the CDR3 is TGTGCCTGGAGTGTCGCCTATGGCTACACCTTC. The chain uses TRBV30 and TRBJ1-2; D gene unclear. CDR3 length: 11 residues. Per the germline V gene, CDR1 is GTSNPN and CDR2 is SVGIG (reference sequence). Trimming took 0 bases from V and 4 from J, leaving 3 bases between them.

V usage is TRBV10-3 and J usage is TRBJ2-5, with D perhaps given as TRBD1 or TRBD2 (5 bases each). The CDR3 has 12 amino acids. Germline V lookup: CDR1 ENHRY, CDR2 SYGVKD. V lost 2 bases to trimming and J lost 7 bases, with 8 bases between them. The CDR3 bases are TGTGCCATCAGTGAGGCGAGGGGGACCCAGTACTTC. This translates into CAISEARGTQYF.

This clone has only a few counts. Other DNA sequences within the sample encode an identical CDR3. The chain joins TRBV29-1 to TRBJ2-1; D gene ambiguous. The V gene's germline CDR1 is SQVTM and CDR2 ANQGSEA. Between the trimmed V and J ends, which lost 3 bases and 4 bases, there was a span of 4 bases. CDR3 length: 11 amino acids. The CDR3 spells CSVDPYNEQFF. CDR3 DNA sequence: TGCAGCGTTGACCCTTACAATGAGCAGTTCTTC.

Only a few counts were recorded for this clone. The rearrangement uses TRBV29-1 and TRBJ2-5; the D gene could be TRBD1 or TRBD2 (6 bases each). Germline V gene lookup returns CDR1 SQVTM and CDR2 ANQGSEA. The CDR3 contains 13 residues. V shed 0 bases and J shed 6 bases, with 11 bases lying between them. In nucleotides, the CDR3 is TGCAGCGTTGAAGATCGAGGGGGGAAGACCCAGTACTTC. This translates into CSVEDRGGKTQYF. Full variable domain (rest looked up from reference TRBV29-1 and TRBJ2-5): SAVISQKPSRDICQRGTSLTIQCQVDSQVTMMFWYRQQPGQSLTLIATANQGSEATYESGFVIDKFPISRPNLTFSTLTVSNMSPEDSSIYLCSVEDRGGKTQYFGPGTRLLVL.

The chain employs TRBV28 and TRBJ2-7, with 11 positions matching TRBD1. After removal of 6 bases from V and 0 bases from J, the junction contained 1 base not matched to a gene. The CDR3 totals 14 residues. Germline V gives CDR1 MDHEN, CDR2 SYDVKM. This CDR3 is CASSGTGGSYEQYF. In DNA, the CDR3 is TGTGCCAGCAGCGGGACAGGGGGCTCCTACGAGCAGTACTTC.

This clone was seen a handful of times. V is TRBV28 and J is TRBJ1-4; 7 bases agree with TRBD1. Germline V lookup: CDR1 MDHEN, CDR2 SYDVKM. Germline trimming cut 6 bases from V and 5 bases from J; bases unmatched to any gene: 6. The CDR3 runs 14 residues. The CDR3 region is CASSYRGENEKLFF. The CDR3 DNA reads TGTGCCAGCAGCTACAGGGGTGAGAATGAAAAACTGTTTTTT.

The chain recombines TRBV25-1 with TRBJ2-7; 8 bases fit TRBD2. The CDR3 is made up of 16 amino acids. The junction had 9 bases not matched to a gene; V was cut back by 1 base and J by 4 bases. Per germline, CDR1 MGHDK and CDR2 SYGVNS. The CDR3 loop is CASSESGLAGKYEQYF. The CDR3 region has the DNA TGTGCCAGCAGTGAATCGGGGTTAGCGGGAAAATACGAGCAGTACTTC.

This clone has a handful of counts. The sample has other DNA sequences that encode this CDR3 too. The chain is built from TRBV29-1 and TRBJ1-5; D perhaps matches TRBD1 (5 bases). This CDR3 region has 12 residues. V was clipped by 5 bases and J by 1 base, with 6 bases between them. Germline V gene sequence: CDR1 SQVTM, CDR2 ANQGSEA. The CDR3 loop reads CSVRDSNQPQHF. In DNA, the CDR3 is TGCAGCGTTAGGGACAGCAATCAGCCCCAGCATTTT.

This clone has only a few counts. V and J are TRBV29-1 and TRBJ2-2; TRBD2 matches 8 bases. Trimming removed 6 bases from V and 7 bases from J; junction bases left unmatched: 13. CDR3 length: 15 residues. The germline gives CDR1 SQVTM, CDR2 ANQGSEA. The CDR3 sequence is CSVLWAAGVIGELFF. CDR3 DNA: TGCAGCGTCCTCTGGGCAGCGGGAGTAATCGGGGAGCTGTTTTTT.

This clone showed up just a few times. The DNA of the CDR3 is TGCGCCAGCAGCCAAGCTGGCAGTACTAACTATGGCTACACCTTC. It encodes CASSQAGSTNYGYTF. V and J are TRBV4-3 and TRBJ1-2; the D is unclear. The V end lost 1 base, the J end lost 0 bases, and 9 bases lay between the germline ends. The CDR3 contains 15 residues. From germline, CDR1 is LGHNA and CDR2 YSLEER.

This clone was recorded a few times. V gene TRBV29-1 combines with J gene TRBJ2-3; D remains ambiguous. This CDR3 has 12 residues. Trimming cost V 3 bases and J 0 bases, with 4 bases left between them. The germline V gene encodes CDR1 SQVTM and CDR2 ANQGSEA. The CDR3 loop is CSVDRSTDTQYF. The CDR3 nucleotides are TGCAGCGTTGACAGGAGCACAGATACGCAGTATTTT.

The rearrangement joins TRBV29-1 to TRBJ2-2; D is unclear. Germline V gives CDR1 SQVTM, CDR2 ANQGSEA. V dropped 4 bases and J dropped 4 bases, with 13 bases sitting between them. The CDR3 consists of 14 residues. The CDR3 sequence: CSVGGRLTTGELFF. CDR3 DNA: TGCAGCGTTGGGGGTAGGCTAACCACCGGGGAGCTGTTTTTT.

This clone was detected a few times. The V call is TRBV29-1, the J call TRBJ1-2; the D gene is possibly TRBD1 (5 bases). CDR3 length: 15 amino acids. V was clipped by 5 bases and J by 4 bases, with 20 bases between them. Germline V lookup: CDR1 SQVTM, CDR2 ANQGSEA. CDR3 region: CSVIPSLGLIYGYTF. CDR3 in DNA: TGCAGCGTTATTCCGAGTTTGGGACTGATCTATGGCTACACCTTC.

The CDR3 reads CASSFSGGAGANVLTF. CDR3 bases: TGCGCCAGCAGTTTCTCCGGAGGTGCTGGGGCCAACGTCCTGACTTTC. V and J are TRBV10-2 and TRBJ2-6, with D possibly matching TRBD2 (5 bases). This CDR3 is built from 16 residues. The ends were cut back, 5 bases at V and 2 bases at J, with 13 bases in the middle. Germline V gene data show CDR1 as WSHSY and CDR2 as SAAADI.

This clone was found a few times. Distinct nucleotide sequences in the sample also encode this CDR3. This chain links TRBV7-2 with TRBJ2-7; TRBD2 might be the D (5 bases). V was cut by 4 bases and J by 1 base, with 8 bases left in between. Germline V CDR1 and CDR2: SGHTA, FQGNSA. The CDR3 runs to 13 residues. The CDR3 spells CASSSQRSYEQYF. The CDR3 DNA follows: TGTGCCAGCAGCTCCCAGCGGTCCTACGAGCAGTACTTC.

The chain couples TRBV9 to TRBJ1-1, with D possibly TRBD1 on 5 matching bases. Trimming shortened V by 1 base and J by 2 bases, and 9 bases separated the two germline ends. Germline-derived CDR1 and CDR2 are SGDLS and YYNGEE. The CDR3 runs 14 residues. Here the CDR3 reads CASSVQGINTEAFF. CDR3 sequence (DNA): TGTGCCAGCAGCGTACAGGGAATCAACACTGAAGCTTTCTTT.

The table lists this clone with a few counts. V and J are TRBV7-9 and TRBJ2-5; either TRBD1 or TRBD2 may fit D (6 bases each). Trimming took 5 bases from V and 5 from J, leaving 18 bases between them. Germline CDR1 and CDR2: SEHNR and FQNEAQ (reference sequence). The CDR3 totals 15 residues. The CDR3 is CASSPRRVTGETQYF. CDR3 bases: TGTGCCAGCAGCCCCAGGAGGGTTACAGGGGAGACCCAGTACTTC. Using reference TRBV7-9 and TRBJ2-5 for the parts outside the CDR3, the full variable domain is DTGVSQNPRHKITKRGQNVTFRCDPISEHNRLYWYRQTLGQGPEFLTYFQNEAQLEKSRLLSDRFSAERPKGSFSTLEIQRTEQGDSAMYLCASSPRRVTGETQYFGPGTRLLVL.

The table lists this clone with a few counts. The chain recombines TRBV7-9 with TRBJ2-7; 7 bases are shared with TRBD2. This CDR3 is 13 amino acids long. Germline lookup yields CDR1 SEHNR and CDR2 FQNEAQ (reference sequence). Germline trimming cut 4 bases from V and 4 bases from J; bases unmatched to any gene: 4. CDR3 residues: CASSYRGGYEQYF. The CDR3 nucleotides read TGTGCCAGCAGCTATAGGGGAGGGTACGAGCAGTACTTC.